The rows below give T cell receptor beta chains drawn from one sample of a study of control samples from healthy donors and cancer patients. The assay was immunoSEQ multiplex PCR, and TCRdb's table has in-frame clones only and misses some. Among about 190,000 clones, approximately 92% were seen once, and the ten largest hold over 1.1%. The specimen sequenced was blood. The receptors derive from a man aged 18 to 29 in good health. CDR3s include the opening cysteine and the closing phenylalanine or tryptophan. The D gene is left open where the match is weak. Clone size is given for some rows only: seen once, a few or many times, or a class if the clone is expanded.

j_gene: TRBJ2-4; abundance: -; d_gene: TRBD2; v_gene: TRBV19; CDR3nt: TGTGCCAGTAGTCCTTTCGCGACTAGCGGGGGGAGTAAGTTGGCCAAAAACATTCAGTACTTC; CDR3aa: CASSPFATSGGSKLAKNIQYF
j_gene: TRBJ1-1; abundance: -; d_gene: -; v_gene: TRBV6-5; CDR3nt: TGTGCCAGCAGTTACGTAAAGGAAACTGAAGCTTTCTTT; CDR3aa: CASSYVKETEAFF
j_gene: TRBJ1-2; abundance: -; d_gene: -; v_gene: TRBV6-5; CDR3nt: TGTGCCAGCAGATCACAATATGGCTACACCTTC; CDR3aa: CASRSQYGYTF
j_gene: TRBJ2-7; abundance: -; d_gene: -; v_gene: TRBV6-5; CDR3nt: TGTGCCAGCAGTCAAAGCCAGGGCTACGAGCAGTACTTC; CDR3aa: CASSQSQGYEQYF
j_gene: TRBJ1-5; abundance: -; d_gene: -; v_gene: TRBV6-6; CDR3nt: TGTGCCAGCAGTCTACAGGCGGGGGGAAATAGCAATCAGCCCCAGCATTTT; CDR3aa: CASSLQAGGNSNQPQHF
j_gene: TRBJ2-7; abundance: -; d_gene: -; v_gene: TRBV18; CDR3nt: TGTGCCAGCTCTTCCGGGACCACCTACGAGCAGTACTTC; CDR3aa: CASSSGTTYEQYF
j_gene: TRBJ1-5; abundance: -; d_gene: -; v_gene: TRBV2; CDR3nt: TGTGCCAGCAACAGGGACGGACAGCCCCAGCATTTT; CDR3aa: CASNRDGQPQHF
j_gene: TRBJ1-2; abundance: -; d_gene: -; v_gene: TRBV9; CDR3nt: TGTGCCAGCACCCCCCGGACAGATAACTATGGCTACACCTTC; CDR3aa: CASTPRTDNYGYTF
j_gene: TRBJ2-1; abundance: -; d_gene: -; v_gene: TRBV29-1; CDR3nt: TGCAGCGTTGAAGTCAGTAGGGCCGTGGGTTACAATGAGCAGTTCTTC; CDR3aa: CSVEVSRAVGYNEQFF
j_gene: TRBJ2-2; abundance: -; d_gene: -; v_gene: TRBV7-3; CDR3nt: TGTGCCAGCAGCGACGGGGCCCTTAACACCGGGGAGCTGTTTTTT; CDR3aa: CASSDGALNTGELFF
j_gene: TRBJ1-4; abundance: few; d_gene: -; v_gene: TRBV28; CDR3nt: TGTGCCAGCAGGTACAGGGCTGCAACTAATGAAAAACTGTTTTTT; CDR3aa: CASRYRAATNEKLFF
j_gene: TRBJ1-2; abundance: -; d_gene: -; v_gene: TRBV11-2; CDR3nt: TGTGCCAGCAGCTTATCACCCGGTGACTATGGCTACACCTTC; CDR3aa: CASSLSPGDYGYTF
j_gene: TRBJ1-1; abundance: -; d_gene: TRBD1; v_gene: TRBV19; CDR3nt: TGTGCCAGTACGAGGGACAGTTTAGCTTTCTTT; CDR3aa: CASTRDSLAFF
j_gene: TRBJ2-5; abundance: -; d_gene: TRBD2; v_gene: TRBV24-1; CDR3nt: TGTGCCACCAGTGATTTGGGACTAGGAGGGGAGACCCAGTACTTC; CDR3aa: CATSDLGLGGETQYF
j_gene: TRBJ1-5; abundance: -; d_gene: TRBD1; v_gene: TRBV7-3; CDR3nt: TGTGCCAGCAGCTCCCCGGACAGGGGCAAAGGTCAGCCCCAGCATTTT; CDR3aa: CASSSPDRGKGQPQHF
j_gene: TRBJ2-7; abundance: -; d_gene: TRBD1; v_gene: TRBV27; CDR3nt: TGTGCCAGCAGTTGGACAGGGGAGGTGTACGAGCAGTACTTC; CDR3aa: CASSWTGEVYEQYF
j_gene: TRBJ1-2; abundance: once; d_gene: TRBD1; v_gene: TRBV6-5; CDR3nt: TGTGCCAGCAGCTCCGGATCGGGACAGCTCTATGGCTACACCTTC; CDR3aa: CASSSGSGQLYGYTF
j_gene: TRBJ2-5; abundance: -; d_gene: -; v_gene: TRBV7-3; CDR3nt: TGTGCCAGCAGCCCCCGACGGGATGAGACCCAGTACTTC; CDR3aa: CASSPRRDETQYF
j_gene: TRBJ1-5; abundance: -; d_gene: -; v_gene: TRBV3-1/TRBV3-2; CDR3nt: TGTGCCAGCAGCCAAGCGAACCAGCCCCAGCATTTT; CDR3aa: CASSQANQPQHF
j_gene: TRBJ2-7; abundance: few; d_gene: -; v_gene: TRBV5-1; CDR3nt: TGCGCCAGCAGCTTGGTTCAGGAGGATGTCTACGAGCAGTACTTC; CDR3aa: CASSLVQEDVYEQYF
j_gene: TRBJ1-1; abundance: -; d_gene: TRBD1; v_gene: TRBV9; CDR3nt: TGTGCCAGCAGCGCCCAGCTCCAGGGGGGGACTGAAGCTTTCTTT; CDR3aa: CASSAQLQGGTEAFF
j_gene: TRBJ1-2; abundance: -; d_gene: TRBD1; v_gene: TRBV18; CDR3nt: TGTGCCAGCTCACCAAGTTACTTGGACAGGGTCTATGGCTACACCTTC; CDR3aa: CASSPSYLDRVYGYTF
j_gene: TRBJ2-1; abundance: -; d_gene: TRBD2; v_gene: TRBV10-3; CDR3nt: TGTGCCATCAGTGGTGTGACTAGCAGGGATGAGCAGTTCTTC; CDR3aa: CAISGVTSRDEQFF
j_gene: TRBJ2-4; abundance: -; d_gene: TRBD2; v_gene: TRBV7-8; CDR3nt: TGTGCCAGCAGCTTCCGGACTAGCGGGGGCCAAAACATTCAGTACTTC; CDR3aa: CASSFRTSGGQNIQYF
j_gene: TRBJ1-2; abundance: -; d_gene: -; v_gene: TRBV19; CDR3nt: TGTGCCAGTAGTATAATAAGGGGCTCCGGCTATGGCTACACCTTC; CDR3aa: CASSIIRGSGYGYTF
j_gene: TRBJ2-7; abundance: -; d_gene: TRBD1; v_gene: TRBV25-1; CDR3nt: TGTGCCAGCAGAGACAGGGTGACAAGCGAGCAGTACTTC; CDR3aa: CASRDRVTSEQYF
j_gene: TRBJ1-3; abundance: -; d_gene: -; v_gene: TRBV13; CDR3nt: TGTGCCAGCAGATTATCGGGGCCCGGAAACACCATATATTTT; CDR3aa: CASRLSGPGNTIYF
j_gene: TRBJ1-1; abundance: -; d_gene: TRBD1; v_gene: TRBV6-2/TRBV6-3; CDR3nt: TGTGCCAGCAGCACTTTACTCAGGGGGGACATGAACACTGAAGCTTTCTTT; CDR3aa: CASSTLLRGDMNTEAFF
j_gene: TRBJ1-5; abundance: few; d_gene: -; v_gene: TRBV3-1/TRBV3-2; CDR3nt: TGTGCCAGCAGCCAGGGGGCAGGACAGCCCCAGCATTTT; CDR3aa: CASSQGAGQPQHF
j_gene: TRBJ2-2; abundance: -; d_gene: TRBD1; v_gene: TRBV7-2; CDR3nt: TGTGCCAGCAGCTTGGGGACAGGCCCGAACACCGGGGAGCTGTTTTTT; CDR3aa: CASSLGTGPNTGELFF
j_gene: TRBJ2-3; abundance: once; d_gene: -; v_gene: TRBV10-3; CDR3nt: TGTGCCATCAGTGAGGGGGTTGCGGCTATCGACACAGATACGCAGTATTTT; CDR3aa: CAISEGVAAIDTDTQYF
j_gene: TRBJ1-1; abundance: -; d_gene: TRBD1; v_gene: TRBV19; CDR3nt: TGTGCCAGTAGTATCCGGGACAGGGGCGCTGAAGCTTTCTTT; CDR3aa: CASSIRDRGAEAFF
j_gene: TRBJ1-2; abundance: -; d_gene: -; v_gene: TRBV29-1; CDR3nt: TGCAGCGTCGAAGGGAGGACTAACTATGGCTACACCTTC; CDR3aa: CSVEGRTNYGYTF
j_gene: TRBJ2-7; abundance: -; d_gene: -; v_gene: TRBV27; CDR3nt: TGTGCCAGCAGTCCCCGGACAGATTCCTCCTACGAGCAGTACTTC; CDR3aa: CASSPRTDSSYEQYF
j_gene: TRBJ1-6; abundance: -; d_gene: -; v_gene: TRBV10-3; CDR3nt: TGTGCCATCAGTGACTCGAATAATTCACCCCTCCACTTT; CDR3aa: CAISDSNNSPLHF
j_gene: TRBJ2-1; abundance: -; d_gene: TRBD1; v_gene: TRBV19; CDR3nt: TGTGCCAGTAGTCCGGGACAGGGCTACAATGAGCAGTTCTTC; CDR3aa: CASSPGQGYNEQFF
j_gene: TRBJ1-1; abundance: -; d_gene: -; v_gene: TRBV19; CDR3nt: TGTGCCACCCGACGAGGGGCCTCGGATGTGGTAGCTTTCTTT; CDR3aa: CATRRGASDVVAFF